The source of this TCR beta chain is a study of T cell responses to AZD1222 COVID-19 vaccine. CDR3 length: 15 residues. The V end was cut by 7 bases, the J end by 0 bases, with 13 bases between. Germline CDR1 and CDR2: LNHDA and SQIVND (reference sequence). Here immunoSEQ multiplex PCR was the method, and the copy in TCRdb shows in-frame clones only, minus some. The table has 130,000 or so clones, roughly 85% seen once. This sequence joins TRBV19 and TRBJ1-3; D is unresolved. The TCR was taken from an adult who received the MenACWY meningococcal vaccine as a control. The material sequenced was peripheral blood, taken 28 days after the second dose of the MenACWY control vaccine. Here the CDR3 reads CASTSGLISGNTIYF. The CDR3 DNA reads TGTGCCAGTACCTCGGGTCTTATCTCTGGAAACACCATATATTTT.